The clone carrying this T cell receptor (beta chain) was detected many times. Unmatched junction bases numbered 9, after V lost 5 bases and J lost 1 base. CDR1 is MDHEN and CDR2 is SYDVKM in the germline V gene. CDR3 length: 16 residues. The sample originates from a study of human T cells and chemical hapten exposure. The time point here: pre-sensitization, week 0. Specified treatment: therapeutic diphenylcyclopropenone sensitization with weekly scalp DPC. Unique molecular identifiers were attached to individual cDNA molecules during library preparation. Original methodology: More than 95,000 TCRs per sample was the median, with a range of roughly 23,224 to 750,000. Each CDR3 protein is one row after TCRdb ran MiXCR on the RACE reads. The V and J calls were not made by the authors but by TCRdb's processing. Found here are over 300,000 distinct CDR3 sequences, more than 4.5% of them singletons; the top ten hold 2.6%.

This clonotype originated in a woman in her forties or fifties with alopecia areata. Some clones in this sample may be carry-over from other donors' samples. The rearrangement joins TRBV28 to TRBJ2-7; 9 bases map to TRBD1. The material was whole blood, obtained in connection with sensitization to the hapten diphenylcyclopropenone (DPC). The CDR3 reads CASSPPGTGRSYEQYF. In DNA form, the CDR3 reads TGTGCCAGCAGTCCGCCCGGGACAGGGAGGTCCTACGAGCAGTACTTC.